The 32 T cell receptor beta chains presented below share a single source sample, sequenced in a study of T cell responses to AZD1222 COVID-19 vaccine. Libraries were prepared by immunoSEQ multiplex PCR; TCRdb keeps only in-frame clonotypes and omits some of them. This table holds approximately 67,000 clones, roughly 87% found once. The input for sequencing was peripheral blood, taken 28 days after the second AZD1222 dose. The receptors derive from an adult who received the AZD1222 COVID-19 vaccine.

The chain carries TRBV11-2 and TRBJ2-1, with 10 bases fitting TRBD2. Germline CDR1 and CDR2: SGHAT and FQNNGV. V lost 4 bases, J lost 4 bases, and 7 bases stayed unmatched. The CDR3 has 16 amino acids. The CDR3 bases are TGTGCCAGCAGCTGGAAAACTAGCGGGACATACAATGAGCAGTTCTTC. Its protein product is CASSWKTSGTYNEQFF.

This sequence joins TRBV5-8 and TRBJ1-4; possibly TRBD1 for D (6 bases). The CDR3 runs 15 residues. V lost 2 bases and J 8 bases, leaving 16 bases between the germline ends. Germline CDR1 and CDR2: SGHTS and YDEGEE. CDR3 in DNA: TGTGCCAGCAGCTTCGGTCGGTCAGGGGAGGAAAAACTGTTTTTT. This gives the protein CASSFGRSGEEKLFF.

This rearrangement joins TRBV5-6 to TRBJ1-4; 9 bases align to TRBD1. Per the germline V gene, CDR1 is SGHDT and CDR2 is YYEEEE. V was clipped by 3 bases and J by 8 bases; unmatched bases: 8. CDR3 size: 15 residues. Written as DNA, the CDR3 is TGTGCCAGCAGCTCAGGACAGGGGAGAAACGAAAAACTGTTTTTT. Translating gives CASSSGQGRNEKLFF.

This sequence joins TRBV6-2 or TRBV6-3 and TRBJ2-7; 11 bases match TRBD2. Germline CDR1 is MNHEY and CDR2 is SVGEGT. The junction had 8 bases not matched to a gene; V was cut back by 6 bases and J by 4 bases. This CDR3 is 15 amino acids long. The CDR3 loop reads CASSRLAGGAYEQYF. In DNA form, the CDR3 reads TGTGCCAGCAGCCGGCTAGCGGGAGGTGCGTACGAGCAGTACTTC.

The chain has TRBV6-4 and TRBJ1-1; TRBD1 might be the D (6 bases). Trimming shortened V by 3 bases and J by 6 bases, and 11 bases separated the two germline ends. The V gene's germline CDR1 is MRHNA and CDR2 SNTAGT. This CDR3 is built from 13 residues. The chain's CDR3 is CASSEEGGAEAFF. In nucleotides, the CDR3 is TGTGCCAGCAGTGAAGAGGGGGGCGCTGAAGCTTTCTTT.

J is TRBJ1-5 and V is TRBV20-1, with 7 bases matching TRBD1. CDR3 length: 14 amino acids. J was trimmed by 7 bases and V by 3 bases; bases with no gene match: 9. In germline, CDR1 is DFQATT, CDR2 SNEGSKA (reference sequence). The CDR3 reads CSASKGGYGQPQHF. CDR3 bases: TGCAGTGCTAGTAAAGGGGGCTACGGACAGCCCCAGCATTTT.

The chain links TRBV19 to TRBJ2-7; maybe TRBD2 (5 bases). CDR3 length: 15 residues. The germline V gene encodes CDR1 LNHDA and CDR2 SQIVND (reference sequence). Trimming removed 1 base at V and 2 bases at J, with 12 bases between. CDR3 in DNA: TGTGCCAGTAGTATAGTTGCTAGCCACCCCTACGAGCAGTACTTC. It codes for CASSIVASHPYEQYF. The variable domain in full, with the rest retrieved from reference TRBV19 and TRBJ2-7, is DGGITQSPKYLFRKEGQNVTLSCEQNLNHDAMYWYRQDPGQGLRLIYYSQIVNDFQKGDIAEGYSVSREKKESFPLTVTSAQKNPTAFYLCASSIVASHPYEQYFGPGTRLTVT.

The chain links TRBV29-1 to TRBJ1-5, with no clear D. Deletions cut 4 bases from V and 1 base from J, with 14 bases between. Germline V gene data show CDR1 as SQVTM and CDR2 as ANQGSEA. The CDR3 totals 15 residues. The CDR3 bases are TGCAGCGTTGGTCTTGTCGGGGAGAGCAATCAGCCCCAGCATTTT. It specifies CSVGLVGESNQPQHF. Full variable domain (rest looked up from reference TRBV29-1 and TRBJ1-5): SAVISQKPSRDICQRGTSLTIQCQVDSQVTMMFWYRQQPGQSLTLIATANQGSEATYESGFVIDKFPISRPNLTFSTLTVSNMSPEDSSIYLCSVGLVGESNQPQHFGDGTRLSIL.

The chain recombines TRBV12-3 or TRBV12-4 with TRBJ2-7, with D maybe TRBD1 (7 bases). The CDR3 has 11 residues. V was clipped by 8 bases and J by 9 bases, with 14 bases between them. The DNA of the CDR3 is TGTGCCAGCGGCTACAGGGGAGGGCAGTACTTC. The encoded protein is CASGYRGGQYF.

V gene TRBV6-5 combines with J gene TRBJ1-1, with 12 bases lining up with TRBD1. Trimming cost V 6 bases and J 7 bases; bases outside gene matches: 6. The CDR3 spans 14 residues. Germline-derived CDR1 and CDR2 are MNHEY and SVGAGI. The DNA for the CDR3 is TGTGCCAGCAGCTCCGGGACAGGGGGCCTTGAAGCTTTCTTT. Protein product: CASSSGTGGLEAFF.

The V call is TRBV9, the J call TRBJ1-4, with a weak D call TRBD1 (6 bases). V shed 5 bases and J shed 1 base, with 12 bases lying between them. The CDR3 has 15 residues. The germline CDR1 and CDR2 sequences are SGDLS and YYNGEE. As DNA, the CDR3 is TGTGCCAGCAGTCATGAGGGGGGAACTAATGAAAAACTGTTTTTT. Encoded protein: CASSHEGGTNEKLFF.

The chain links TRBV5-1 to TRBJ1-2; a possible D gene is TRBD1 (6 bases). The CDR3 runs to 16 residues. With 0 bases removed from V and 4 bases from J, the gap between germline ends came to 16 bases. Germline V gives CDR1 SGHRS, CDR2 YFSETQ. This CDR3 reads CASSLAPGALSYGYTF. The CDR3 nucleotides read TGCGCCAGCAGCTTGGCGCCGGGGGCTCTAAGCTATGGCTACACCTTC.

The V and J genes are TRBV3-1 (or the pseudogene TRBV3-2) and TRBJ1-6; D perhaps matches TRBD1 (5 bases). The length of the CDR3 is 16 residues. The V gene lost 0 bases and the J gene lost 11 bases, with 17 bases spanning the gap. The germline gives CDR1 LGHDT, CDR2 YNNKEL (reference sequence). The CDR3 loop reads CASSQDRGSLGTPLHF. The CDR3 DNA follows: TGTGCCAGCAGCCAAGATCGGGGCAGTCTGGGGACACCCCTCCACTTT.

The V gene is TRBV5-1, the J gene TRBJ2-1, with D possibly being TRBD2 (6 bases). V was pared by 5 bases and J by 8 bases, with 11 bases between. The CDR3 extends over 12 amino acids. Germline V CDR1 and CDR2: SGHRS, YFSETQ. The CDR3 nucleotides read TGCGCCAGCAGACGGGAGAGCTATGAGCAGTTCTTC. Its translation: CASRRESYEQFF.

This chain connects TRBV7-6 to TRBJ2-7; 8 nucleotides agree with TRBD2. The ends lost 5 bases at V and 0 bases at J; junction bases unmatched: 9. CDR1 is SGHVS and CDR2 is FNYEAQ in the germline V gene. CDR3 length equals 16 residues. CDR3 loop: CASSPPGSGSSYEQYF. The CDR3, as DNA: TGTGCCAGCAGCCCCCCGGGAAGCGGGAGCTCCTACGAGCAGTACTTC.

The chain joins TRBV20-1 to TRBJ1-2; D might be TRBD1 (6 bases). The CDR3 runs 16 residues. Trimming left V 3 bases short and J 1 base short, with 18 bases between. From germline, CDR1 is DFQATT and CDR2 SNEGSKA (reference sequence). CDR3 coding DNA: TGCAGTGCTAGTGGCGCCGACAGGCAAAATAACTATGGCTACACCTTC. Residues: CSASGADRQNNYGYTF.

This chain connects TRBV28 to TRBJ2-2; unclear D gene. Trimming took 5 bases from V and 6 from J, leaving 4 bases between them. The CDR3 has 11 amino acids. Germline V CDR1 and CDR2: MDHEN, SYDVKM. CDR3 sequence: CASSSPGELFF. The CDR3 DNA is TGTGCCAGCAGTAGCCCCGGGGAGCTGTTTTTT. Together with reference TRBV28 and TRBJ2-2, the CDR3 gives the full variable domain: DVKVTQSSRYLVKRTGEKVFLECVQDMDHENMFWYRQDPGLGLRLIYFSYDVKMKEKGDIPEGYSVSREKKERFSLILESASTNQTSMYLCASSSPGELFFGEGSRLTVL.

The chain has TRBV5-1 and TRBJ1-1, with D hard to call. The CDR3 has 14 amino acids. The V end lost 0 bases, the J end lost 6 bases, and 12 bases lay between the germline ends. Per the germline V gene, CDR1 is SGHRS and CDR2 is YFSETQ. The CDR3 loop reads CASSLVGSASEAFF. The CDR3 DNA reads as TGCGCCAGCAGCTTGGTGGGATCCGCTTCTGAAGCTTTCTTT.

This clone came up once. The chain links TRBV12-3 or TRBV12-4 to TRBJ1-1; weak D call: TRBD1 (5 bases). CDR3 length equals 11 residues. V lost 6 bases, J lost 9 bases, and 11 bases lay in between. The CDR3, as DNA: TGTGCCAGCAGCCCGCGGGGGAAAGCTTTCTTT. Protein: CASSPRGKAFF.

The V and J genes are TRBV14 and TRBJ1-2; D is possibly TRBD1 (5 bases). The V gene lost 4 bases and the J gene lost 4 bases, with 7 bases spanning the gap. CDR3 length: 12 amino acids. In germline, CDR1 is SGHDN, CDR2 FVKESK. The CDR3 loop is CASSLGVYGYTF. Here the CDR3 DNA reads TGTGCCAGCAGCCTAGGGGTCTATGGCTACACCTTC. The full variable domain, with the rest looked up from reference TRBV14 and TRBJ1-2, is EAGVTQFPSHSVIEKGQTVTLRCDPISGHDNLYWYRRVMGKEIKFLLHFVKESKQDESGMPNNRFLAERTGGTYSTLKVQPAELEDSGVYFCASSLGVYGYTFGSGTRLTVV.

The chain employs TRBV11-2 and TRBJ2-2; D is unclear. The germline CDR1 and CDR2 sequences are SGHAT and FQNNGV. CDR3 size: 13 residues. Trimming took 4 bases from V and 1 from J, leaving 4 bases between them. As DNA, the CDR3 is TGTGCCAGCAGCTATCAGAACACCGGGGAGCTGTTTTTT. It encodes CASSYQNTGELFF.

This clone was detected many times. The chain employs TRBV7-6 and TRBJ1-1, with a possible D match to TRBD1 (6 bases). The CDR3 is 14 residues long. The V and J ends lost 5 bases and 1 base respectively, with 11 bases between them. The germline CDR1 and CDR2 sequences are SGHVS and FNYEAQ. The CDR3 DNA follows: TGTGCCAGCAGCCCGGACAGTGCGAACACTGAAGCTTTCTTT. It specifies CASSPDSANTEAFF.

The chain recombines TRBV13 with TRBJ2-4, with 15 bases lining up with TRBD2. The CDR3 is 15 amino acids. Germline CDR1 is PRHDT and CDR2 is FYEKMQ (reference sequence). V was pared by 5 bases and J by 6 bases, with 2 bases of the junction left unmatched. This chain's CDR3 is CASSRTSGRGNIQYF. CDR3 in DNA: TGTGCCAGCAGCCGGACTAGCGGGAGGGGAAACATTCAGTACTTC. The entire variable domain, with the rest obtained from reference TRBV13 and TRBJ2-4, is as follows: AAGVIQSPRHLIKEKRETATLKCYPIPRHDTVYWYQQGPGQDPQFLISFYEKMQSDKGSIPDRFSAQQFSDYHSELNMSSLELGDSALYFCASSRTSGRGNIQYFGAGTRLSVL.

The chain couples TRBV6-5 to TRBJ1-1, with D unresolved. The CDR3 is 13 amino acids. Deletions cut 3 bases from V and 1 base from J, with 6 bases between. Germline loops: CDR1 MNHEY, CDR2 SVGAGI. CDR3 nucleotide sequence: TGTGCCAGCAGTTATCGGGGGAACACTGAAGCTTTCTTT. This sequence encodes CASSYRGNTEAFF.

The chain links TRBV7-2 to TRBJ2-7; D gene ambiguous. Trimming stripped 1 base from V and 4 bases from J, with 14 bases between. In germline, CDR1 is SGHTA, CDR2 FQGNSA. This CDR3 spans 15 amino acids. CDR3 region: CASSLEPTRRYEQYF. CDR3 in DNA: TGTGCCAGCAGCTTAGAACCTACGAGGAGATACGAGCAGTACTTC.

The chain recombines TRBV29-1 with TRBJ1-1; perhaps TRBD1 as D (5 bases). The V and J ends lost 4 bases and 5 bases respectively, with 14 bases between them. This CDR3 region has 13 residues. CDR1 and CDR2 from the germline V gene are SQVTM and ANQGSEA. CDR3: CSVGLNGATEAFF. The CDR3 DNA sequence: TGCAGCGTTGGATTGAATGGGGCGACTGAAGCTTTCTTT.

V usage is TRBV3-1 (or the pseudogene TRBV3-2) and J usage is TRBJ1-5, with D hard to call. Germline V CDR1 and CDR2: LGHDT, YNNKEL (reference sequence). Between the trimmed V and J ends, which lost 4 bases and 3 bases, there was a span of 10 bases. This CDR3 has 14 residues. In DNA form, the CDR3 reads TGTGCCAGCAGCCTTAAGGGATTCAATCAGCCCCAGCATTTT. Translation: CASSLKGFNQPQHF.

As for this clone: At one boundary the junction diverges from the germline segment, which might be a read error. This sequence joins TRBV19 and TRBJ2-7, with D possibly TRBD2 on 7 matching bases. The V gene's germline CDR1 is LNHDA and CDR2 SQIVND (reference sequence). This CDR3 contains 12 residues. The CDR3 DNA reads as TGTGCCAGTAGTACGGAGACGGGGGGCCCCATCTTC. Its protein is CASSTETGGPIF.

This clone was seen a handful of times. The chain recombines TRBV11-3 with TRBJ2-7, with 10 bases that match TRBD2. Trimming took 2 bases from V and 5 from J; bases not matched to a gene: 9. The CDR3 extends over 16 amino acids. CDR1 and CDR2 (germline): SGHNT, YENEEA. The CDR3 sequence: CASSLRGGLARDEQYF. In nucleotides, the CDR3 is TGTGCCAGCAGCTTAAGGGGGGGACTAGCGAGGGACGAGCAGTACTTC.

CDR3 bases: TGTGCCAGCAGTTTAAACCCGCGCTACGAGCAGTACTTC. It translates to CASSLNPRYEQYF. V usage is TRBV12-3 or TRBV12-4 and J usage is TRBJ2-7; D is undetermined. With 2 bases removed from V and 3 bases from J, the gap between germline ends came to 8 bases. CDR3 length equals 13 residues.

V gene TRBV7-8 combines with J gene TRBJ1-6; D remains unclear. V dropped 1 base and J dropped 6 bases, with 7 bases sitting between them. Germline assignment: CDR1 SGHVS and CDR2 FQNEAQ. The length of the CDR3 is 14 residues. CDR3: CASSLVEGNSPLHF. CDR3 nucleotide sequence: TGTGCCAGCAGCTTAGTGGAGGGTAATTCACCCCTCCACTTT.

J is TRBJ2-7 and V is TRBV28; 8 positions agree with TRBD2. Losses at the gene ends were 3 bases for V and 3 bases for J; bases not matched to a gene: 4. Per germline, CDR1 MDHEN and CDR2 SYDVKM. This CDR3 has 14 residues. For the CDR3, the DNA is TGTGCCAGCAGTTTTGGGACTAGGGACTACGAGCAGTACTTC. Its translation is CASSFGTRDYEQYF.